The TCR beta chain under discussion was sequenced for a study of blood T cells in healthy people across ages. Germline-derived CDR1 and CDR2 are MGHRA and YSYEKL. The CDR3 runs 15 residues. Germline trimming cut 4 bases from V and 7 bases from J; bases unmatched to any gene: 7. Alongside a J-beta primer mix, a sample-barcoded 5' primer served in a second PCR lasting roughly 7 to 12 cycles. TCRdb redid the calling of the 5' RACE reads with MiXCR, one entry per CDR3 protein. The sample records fewer than 2,000,000 distinct CDR3 sequences, 34% being singletons. Only one count was recorded for this clonotype. Its antigen remains unknown. Points from the study as a whole: Age showed a roughly linear inverse relationship with TCR beta diversity per million T cells.

The rearrangement joins TRBV4-1 to TRBJ1-2, with TRBD1 identical over 12 bases. The specimen was blood. The sequence derives from a woman in her 30s in good health. Here the CDR3 reads CASSPGTGGVRGYTF. CDR3 nucleotides: TGCGCCAGCAGCCCTGGGACAGGGGGCGTACGTGGCTACACCTTC.